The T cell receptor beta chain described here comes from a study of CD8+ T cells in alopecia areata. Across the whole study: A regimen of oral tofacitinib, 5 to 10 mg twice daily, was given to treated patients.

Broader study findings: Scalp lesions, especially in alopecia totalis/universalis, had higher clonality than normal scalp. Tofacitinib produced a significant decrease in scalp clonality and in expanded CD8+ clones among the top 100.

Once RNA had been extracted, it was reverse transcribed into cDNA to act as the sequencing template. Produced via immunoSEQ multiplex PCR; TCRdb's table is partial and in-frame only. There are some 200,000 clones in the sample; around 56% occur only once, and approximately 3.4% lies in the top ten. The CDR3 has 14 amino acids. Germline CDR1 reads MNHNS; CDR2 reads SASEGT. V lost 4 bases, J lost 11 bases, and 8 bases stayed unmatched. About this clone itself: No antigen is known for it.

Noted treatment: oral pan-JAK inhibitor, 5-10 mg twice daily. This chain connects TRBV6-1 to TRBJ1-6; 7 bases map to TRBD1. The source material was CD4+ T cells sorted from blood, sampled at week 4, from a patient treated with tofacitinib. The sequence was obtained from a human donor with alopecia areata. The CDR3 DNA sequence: TGTGCCAGCAGTGCGAGCCGGGACAGAGCACCCCTCCACTTT. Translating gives CASSASRDRAPLHF.